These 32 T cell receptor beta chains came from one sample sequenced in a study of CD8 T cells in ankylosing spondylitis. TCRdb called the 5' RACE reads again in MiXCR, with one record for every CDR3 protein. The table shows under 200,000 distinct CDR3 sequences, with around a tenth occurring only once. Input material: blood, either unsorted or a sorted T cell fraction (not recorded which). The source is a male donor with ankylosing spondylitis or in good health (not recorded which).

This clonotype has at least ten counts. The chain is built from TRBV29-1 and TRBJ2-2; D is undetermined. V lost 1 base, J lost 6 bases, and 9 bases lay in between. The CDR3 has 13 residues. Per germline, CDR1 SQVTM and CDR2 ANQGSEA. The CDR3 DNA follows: TGCAGCGTTGAAGTCGCTAAGGCCGGGGAGCTGTTTTTT. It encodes CSVEVAKAGELFF.

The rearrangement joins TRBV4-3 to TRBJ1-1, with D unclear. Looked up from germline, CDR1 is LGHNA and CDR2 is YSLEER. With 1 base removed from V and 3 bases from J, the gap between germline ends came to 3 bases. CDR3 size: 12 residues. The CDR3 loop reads CASSQVDTEAFF. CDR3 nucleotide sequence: TGCGCCAGCAGCCAAGTGGACACTGAAGCTTTCTTT.

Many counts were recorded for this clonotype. CDR3 sequence reads: CASSQGQETQYF. The DNA of the CDR3 is TGTGCCAGCAGTCAAGGCCAAGAGACCCAGTACTTC. The chain joins TRBV6-2 or TRBV6-3 to TRBJ2-5; D is uncertain. Germline loops: CDR1 MNHEY, CDR2 SVGEGT. The CDR3 spans 12 residues. Trimming took 5 bases from V and 1 from J, leaving 5 bases between them.

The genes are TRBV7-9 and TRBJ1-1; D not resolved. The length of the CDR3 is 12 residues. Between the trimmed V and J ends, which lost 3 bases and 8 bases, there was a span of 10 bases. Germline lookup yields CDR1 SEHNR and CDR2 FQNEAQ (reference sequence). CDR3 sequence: CASSFTRSEAFF. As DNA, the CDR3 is TGTGCCAGCAGCTTCACCCGGTCCGAAGCTTTCTTT.

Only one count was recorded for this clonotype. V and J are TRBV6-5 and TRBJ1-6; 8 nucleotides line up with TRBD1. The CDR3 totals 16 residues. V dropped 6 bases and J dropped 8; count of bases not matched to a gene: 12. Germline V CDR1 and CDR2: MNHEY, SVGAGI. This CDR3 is CASRIRTGSLYSPLHF. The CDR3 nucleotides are TGTGCCAGCAGGATACGGACAGGGAGTCTGTATTCACCCCTCCACTTT.

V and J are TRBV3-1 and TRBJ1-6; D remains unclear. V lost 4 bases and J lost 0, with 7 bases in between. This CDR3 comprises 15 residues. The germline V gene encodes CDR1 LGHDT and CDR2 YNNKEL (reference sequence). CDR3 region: CASSPLDSYNSPLHF. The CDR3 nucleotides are TGTGCCAGCAGCCCTCTGGACTCCTATAATTCACCCCTCCACTTT.

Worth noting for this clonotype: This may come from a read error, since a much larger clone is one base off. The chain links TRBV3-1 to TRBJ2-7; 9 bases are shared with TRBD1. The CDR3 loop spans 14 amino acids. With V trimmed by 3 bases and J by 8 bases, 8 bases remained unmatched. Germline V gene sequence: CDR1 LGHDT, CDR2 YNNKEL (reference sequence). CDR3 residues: CASSQGQGSYKQYF. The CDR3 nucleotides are TGTGCCAGCAGCCAGGGACAGGGATCTTACAAGCAGTACTTC.

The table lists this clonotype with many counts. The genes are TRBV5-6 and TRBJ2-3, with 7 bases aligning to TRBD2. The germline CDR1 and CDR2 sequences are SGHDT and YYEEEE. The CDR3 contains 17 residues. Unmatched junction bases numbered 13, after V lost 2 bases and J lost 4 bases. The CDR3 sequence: CASSFGMAGVSADTQYF. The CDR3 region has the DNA TGTGCCAGCAGCTTCGGTATGGCGGGAGTGTCTGCAGATACGCAGTATTTT. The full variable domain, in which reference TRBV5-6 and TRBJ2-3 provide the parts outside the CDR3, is DAGVTQSPTHLIKTRGQQVTLRCSPKSGHDTVSWYQQALGQGPQFIFQYYEEEERQRGNFPDRFSGHQFPNYSSELNVNALLLGDSALYLCASSFGMAGVSADTQYFGPGTRLTVL.

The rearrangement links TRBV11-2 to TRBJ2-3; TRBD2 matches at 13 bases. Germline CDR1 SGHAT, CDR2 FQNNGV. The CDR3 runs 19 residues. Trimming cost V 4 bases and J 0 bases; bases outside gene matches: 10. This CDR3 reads CASSSPSGTSGISTDTQYF. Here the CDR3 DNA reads TGTGCCAGCAGCTCGCCATCCGGGACTAGCGGGATTAGCACAGATACGCAGTATTTT.

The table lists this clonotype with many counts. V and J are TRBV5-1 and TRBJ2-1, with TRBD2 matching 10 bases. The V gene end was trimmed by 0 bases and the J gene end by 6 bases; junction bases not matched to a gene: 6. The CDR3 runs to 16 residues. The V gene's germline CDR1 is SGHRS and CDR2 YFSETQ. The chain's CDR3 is CASSLDASGSFNEQFF. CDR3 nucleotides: TGCGCCAGCAGCTTGGATGCTAGCGGGAGTTTCAATGAGCAGTTCTTC. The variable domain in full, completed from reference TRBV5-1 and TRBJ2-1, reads KAGVTQTPRYLIKTRGQQVTLSCSPISGHRSVSWYQQTPGQGLQFLFEYFSETQRNKGNFPGRFSGRQFSNSRSEMNVSTLELGDSALYLCASSLDASGSFNEQFFGPGTRLTVL.

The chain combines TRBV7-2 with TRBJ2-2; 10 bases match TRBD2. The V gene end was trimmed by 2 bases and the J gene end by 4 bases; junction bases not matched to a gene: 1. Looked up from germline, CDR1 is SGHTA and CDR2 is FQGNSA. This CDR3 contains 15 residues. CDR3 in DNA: TGTGCCAGCAGCTTACTAGCGGGGGCCACCGGGGAGCTGTTTTTT. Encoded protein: CASSLLAGATGELFF.

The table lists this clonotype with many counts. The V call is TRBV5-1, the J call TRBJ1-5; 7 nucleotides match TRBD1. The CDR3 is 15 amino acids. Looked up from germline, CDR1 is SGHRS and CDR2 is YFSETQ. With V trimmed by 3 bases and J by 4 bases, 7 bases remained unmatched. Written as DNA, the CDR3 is TGCGCCAGCAGCTCGGGGGACAGACCTAATCAGCCCCAGCATTTT. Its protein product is CASSSGDRPNQPQHF.

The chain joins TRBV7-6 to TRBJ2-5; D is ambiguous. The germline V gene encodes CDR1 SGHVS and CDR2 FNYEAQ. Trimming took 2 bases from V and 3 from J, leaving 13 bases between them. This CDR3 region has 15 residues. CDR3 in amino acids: CASSLKARREETQYF. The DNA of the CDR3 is TGTGCCAGCAGCTTAAAGGCCAGACGGGAAGAGACCCAGTACTTC.

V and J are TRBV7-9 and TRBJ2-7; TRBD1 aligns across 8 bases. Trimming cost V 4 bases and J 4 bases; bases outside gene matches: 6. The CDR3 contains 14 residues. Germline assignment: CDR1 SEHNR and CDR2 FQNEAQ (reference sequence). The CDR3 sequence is CASSSFDRGYEQYF. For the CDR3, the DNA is TGTGCCAGCAGCTCATTTGACAGGGGATACGAGCAGTACTTC. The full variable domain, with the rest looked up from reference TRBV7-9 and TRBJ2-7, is DTGVSQNPRHKITKRGQNVTFRCDPISEHNRLYWYRQTLGQGPEFLTYFQNEAQLEKSRLLSDRFSAERPKGSFSTLEIQRTEQGDSAMYLCASSSFDRGYEQYFGPGTRLTVT.

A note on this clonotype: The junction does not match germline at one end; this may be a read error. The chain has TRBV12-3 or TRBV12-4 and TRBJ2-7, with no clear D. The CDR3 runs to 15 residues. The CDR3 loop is CVSSRGRPSSYEQYF. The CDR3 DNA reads TGTGTCAGCAGCAGAGGACGACCCTCCTCCTACGAGCAGTACTTC.

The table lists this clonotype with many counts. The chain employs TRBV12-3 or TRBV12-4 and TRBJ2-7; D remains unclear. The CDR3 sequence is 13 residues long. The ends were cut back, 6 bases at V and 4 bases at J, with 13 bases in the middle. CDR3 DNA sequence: TGTGCCAGCAGCCGGCTAGGCCTTTACGAGCAGTACTTC. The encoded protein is CASSRLGLYEQYF.

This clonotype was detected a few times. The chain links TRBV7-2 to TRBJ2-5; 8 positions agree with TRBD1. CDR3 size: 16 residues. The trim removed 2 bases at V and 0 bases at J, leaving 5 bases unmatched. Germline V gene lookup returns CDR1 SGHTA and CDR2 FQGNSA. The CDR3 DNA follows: TGTGCCAGCAGCTTAAGTACAGGGGGAAACCAAGAGACCCAGTACTTC. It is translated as CASSLSTGGNQETQYF.

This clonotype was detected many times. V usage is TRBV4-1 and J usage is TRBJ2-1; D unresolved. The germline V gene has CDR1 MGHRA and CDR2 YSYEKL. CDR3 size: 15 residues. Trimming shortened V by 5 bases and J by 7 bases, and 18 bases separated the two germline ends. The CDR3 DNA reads TGCGCCAGCAGCTACTCCGCCCAAGCGATTAATGAGCAGTTCTTC. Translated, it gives CASSYSAQAINEQFF.

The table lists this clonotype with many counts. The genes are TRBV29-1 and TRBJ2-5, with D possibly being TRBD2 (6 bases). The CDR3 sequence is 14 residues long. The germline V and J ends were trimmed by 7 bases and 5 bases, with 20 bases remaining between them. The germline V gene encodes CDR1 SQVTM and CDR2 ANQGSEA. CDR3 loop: CSARENRRRETQYF. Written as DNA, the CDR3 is TGCAGCGCCCGGGAGAACAGGCGGAGGGAGACCCAGTACTTC. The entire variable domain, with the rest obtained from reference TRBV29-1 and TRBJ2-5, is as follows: SAVISQKPSRDICQRGTSLTIQCQVDSQVTMMFWYRQQPGQSLTLIATANQGSEATYESGFVIDKFPISRPNLTFSTLTVSNMSPEDSSIYLCSARENRRRETQYFGPGTRLLVL.

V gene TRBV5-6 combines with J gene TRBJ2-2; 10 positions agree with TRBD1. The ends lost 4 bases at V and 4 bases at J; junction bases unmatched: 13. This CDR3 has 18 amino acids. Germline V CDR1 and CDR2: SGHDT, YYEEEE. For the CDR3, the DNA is TGTGCCAGCAGCCGACTAAGTCCGGGACAGGGGCGCACCGGGGAGCTGTTTTTT. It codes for CASSRLSPGQGRTGELFF.

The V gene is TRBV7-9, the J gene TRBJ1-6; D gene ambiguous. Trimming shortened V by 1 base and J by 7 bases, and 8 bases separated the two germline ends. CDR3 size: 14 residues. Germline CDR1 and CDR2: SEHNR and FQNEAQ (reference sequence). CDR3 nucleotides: TGTGCCAGCAGCTTAGGGTCTCACAATTCACCCCTCCACTTT. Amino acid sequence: CASSLGSHNSPLHF.

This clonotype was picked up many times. The DNA for the CDR3 is TGCAGTGCCCACAGGGCCGGTGAAGCTTTCTTT. Translated: CSAHRAGEAFF. The chain employs TRBV20-1 and TRBJ1-1; a possible D gene is TRBD1 (6 bases). The CDR3 runs 11 residues. The V and J ends lost 6 bases and 7 bases respectively, with 12 bases between them. CDR1 and CDR2 from the germline V gene are DFQATT and SNEGSKA (reference sequence).

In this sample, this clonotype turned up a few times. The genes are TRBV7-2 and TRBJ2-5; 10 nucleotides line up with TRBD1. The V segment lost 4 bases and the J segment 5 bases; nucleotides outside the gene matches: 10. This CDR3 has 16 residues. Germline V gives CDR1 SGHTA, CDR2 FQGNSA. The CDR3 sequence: CASSSRTGGMRETQYF. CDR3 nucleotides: TGTGCCAGCAGCTCACGGACAGGGGGAATGAGGGAGACCCAGTACTTC.

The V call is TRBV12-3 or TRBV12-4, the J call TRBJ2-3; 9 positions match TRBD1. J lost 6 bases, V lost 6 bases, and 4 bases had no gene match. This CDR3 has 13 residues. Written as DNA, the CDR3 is TGTGCCAGCAGGGGGACAGGGTCGGATACGCAGTATTTT. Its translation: CASRGTGSDTQYF.

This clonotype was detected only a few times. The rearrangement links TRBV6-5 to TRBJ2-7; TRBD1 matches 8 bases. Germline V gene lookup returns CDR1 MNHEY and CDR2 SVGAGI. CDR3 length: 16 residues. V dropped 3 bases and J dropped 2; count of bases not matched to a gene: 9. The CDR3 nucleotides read TGTGCCAGCAGTTATCCCACCGACAGGGGAACCTACGAGCAGTACTTC. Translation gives CASSYPTDRGTYEQYF.

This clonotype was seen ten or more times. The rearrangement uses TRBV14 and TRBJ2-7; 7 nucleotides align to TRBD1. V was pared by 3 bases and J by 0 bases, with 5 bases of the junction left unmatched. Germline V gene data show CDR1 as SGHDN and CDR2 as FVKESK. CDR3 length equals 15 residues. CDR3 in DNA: TGTGCCAGCAGCCAGGAGACAGGGAACTCCTACGAGCAGTACTTC. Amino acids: CASSQETGNSYEQYF.

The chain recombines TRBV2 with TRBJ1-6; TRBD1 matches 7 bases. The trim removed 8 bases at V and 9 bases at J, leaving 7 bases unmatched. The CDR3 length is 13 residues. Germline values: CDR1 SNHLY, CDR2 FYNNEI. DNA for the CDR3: TGTGCCAGCTGGGGACAGAGTGTTTCACCCCTCCACTTT. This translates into CASWGQSVSPLHF.

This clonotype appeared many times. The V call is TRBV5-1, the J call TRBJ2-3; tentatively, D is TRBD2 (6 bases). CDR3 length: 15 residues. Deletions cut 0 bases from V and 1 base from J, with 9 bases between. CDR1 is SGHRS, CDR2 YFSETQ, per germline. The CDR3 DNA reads TGCGCCAGCAGCTTGGTGGCGGGACGCACAGATACGCAGTATTTT. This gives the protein CASSLVAGRTDTQYF.

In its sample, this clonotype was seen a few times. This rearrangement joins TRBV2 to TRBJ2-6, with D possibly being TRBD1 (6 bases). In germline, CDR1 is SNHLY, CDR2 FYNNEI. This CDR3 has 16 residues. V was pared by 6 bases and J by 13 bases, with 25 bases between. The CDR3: CASSASGDTFGRVLTF. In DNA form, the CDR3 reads TGTGCCAGCAGCGCCAGTGGGGACACCTTTGGTCGGGTCCTGACTTTC.

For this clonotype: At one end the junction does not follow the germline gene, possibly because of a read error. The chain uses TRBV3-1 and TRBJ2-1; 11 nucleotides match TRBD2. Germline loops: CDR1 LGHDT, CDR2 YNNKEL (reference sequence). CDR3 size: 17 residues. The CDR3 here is CATSPDVPGLADNEQFF. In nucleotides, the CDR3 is TGTGCCACCAGCCCCGATGTCCCGGGACTAGCGGACAATGAGCAGTTCTTC.

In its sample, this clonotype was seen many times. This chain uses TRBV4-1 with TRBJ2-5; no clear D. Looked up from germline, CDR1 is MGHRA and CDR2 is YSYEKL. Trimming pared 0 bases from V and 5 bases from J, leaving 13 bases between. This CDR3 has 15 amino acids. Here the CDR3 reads CASSQEVALPETQYF. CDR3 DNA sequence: TGCGCCAGCAGCCAAGAGGTAGCACTACCGGAGACCCAGTACTTC.

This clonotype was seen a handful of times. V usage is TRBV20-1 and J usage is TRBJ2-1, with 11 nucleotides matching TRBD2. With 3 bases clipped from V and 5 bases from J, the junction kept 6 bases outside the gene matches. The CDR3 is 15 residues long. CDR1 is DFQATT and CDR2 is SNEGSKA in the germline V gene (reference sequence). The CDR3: CSARSLAGGNNEQFF. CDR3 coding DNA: TGCAGTGCTAGGTCCCTAGCGGGAGGCAACAATGAGCAGTTCTTC.